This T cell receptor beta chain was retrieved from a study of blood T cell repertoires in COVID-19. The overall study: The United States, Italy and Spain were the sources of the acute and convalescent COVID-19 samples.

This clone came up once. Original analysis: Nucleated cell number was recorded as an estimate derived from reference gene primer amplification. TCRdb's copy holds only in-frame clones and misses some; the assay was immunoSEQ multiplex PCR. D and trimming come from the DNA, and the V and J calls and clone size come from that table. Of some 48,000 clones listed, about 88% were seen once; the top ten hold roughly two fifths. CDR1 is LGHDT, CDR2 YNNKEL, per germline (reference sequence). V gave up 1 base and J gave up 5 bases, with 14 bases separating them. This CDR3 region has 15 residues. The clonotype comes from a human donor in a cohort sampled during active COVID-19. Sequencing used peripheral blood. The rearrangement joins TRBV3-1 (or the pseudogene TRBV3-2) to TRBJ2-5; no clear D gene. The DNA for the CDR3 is TGTGCCAGCAGCCAAGGGCTACCACCCAGGGAGACCCAGTACTTC. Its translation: CASSQGLPPRETQYF.